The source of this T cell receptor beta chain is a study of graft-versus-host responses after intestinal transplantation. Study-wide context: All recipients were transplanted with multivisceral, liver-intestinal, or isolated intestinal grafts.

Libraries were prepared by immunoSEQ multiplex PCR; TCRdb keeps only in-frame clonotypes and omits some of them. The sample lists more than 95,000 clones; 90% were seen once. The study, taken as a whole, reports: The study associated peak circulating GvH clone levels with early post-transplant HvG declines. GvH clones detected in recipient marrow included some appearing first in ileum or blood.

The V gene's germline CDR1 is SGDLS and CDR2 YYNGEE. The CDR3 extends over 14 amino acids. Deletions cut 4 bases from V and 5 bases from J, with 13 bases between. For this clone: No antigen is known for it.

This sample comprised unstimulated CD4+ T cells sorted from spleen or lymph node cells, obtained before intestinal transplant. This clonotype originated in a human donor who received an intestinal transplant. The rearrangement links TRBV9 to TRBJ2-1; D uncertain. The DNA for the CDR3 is TGTGCCAGCAGCCAAAGCAGGCAACACAATGAGCAGTTCTTC. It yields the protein CASSQSRQHNEQFF.